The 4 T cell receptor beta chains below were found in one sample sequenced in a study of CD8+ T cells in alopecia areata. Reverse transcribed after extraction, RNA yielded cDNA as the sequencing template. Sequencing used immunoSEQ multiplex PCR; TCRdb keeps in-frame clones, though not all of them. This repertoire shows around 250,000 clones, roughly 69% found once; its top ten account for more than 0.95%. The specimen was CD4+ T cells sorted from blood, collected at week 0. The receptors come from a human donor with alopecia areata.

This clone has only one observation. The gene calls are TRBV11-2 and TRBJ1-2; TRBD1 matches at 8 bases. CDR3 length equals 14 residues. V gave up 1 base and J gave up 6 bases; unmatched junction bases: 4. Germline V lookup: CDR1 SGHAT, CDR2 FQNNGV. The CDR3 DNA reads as TGTGCCAGCAGCTTAGTGGCAGGGGGCAATGGCTACACCTTC. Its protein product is CASSLVAGGNGYTF.

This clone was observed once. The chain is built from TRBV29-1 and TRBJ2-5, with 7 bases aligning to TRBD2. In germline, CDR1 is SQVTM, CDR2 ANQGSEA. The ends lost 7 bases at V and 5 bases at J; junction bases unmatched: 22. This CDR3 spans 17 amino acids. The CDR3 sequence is CSANLAGELATQETQYF. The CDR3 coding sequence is TGCAGCGCTAACCTCGCGGGGGAACTAGCGACCCAGGAGACCCAGTACTTC.

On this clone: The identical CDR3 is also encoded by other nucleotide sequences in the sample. The CDR3 protein is CSVARNTGELFF. In DNA, the CDR3 is TGCAGCGTTGCCAGGAACACCGGGGAGCTGTTTTTT. V is TRBV29-1 and J is TRBJ2-2; no clear D. CDR3 length: 12 amino acids. Germline V gene lookup returns CDR1 SQVTM and CDR2 ANQGSEA. V was clipped by 4 bases and J by 1 base, with 4 bases between them.

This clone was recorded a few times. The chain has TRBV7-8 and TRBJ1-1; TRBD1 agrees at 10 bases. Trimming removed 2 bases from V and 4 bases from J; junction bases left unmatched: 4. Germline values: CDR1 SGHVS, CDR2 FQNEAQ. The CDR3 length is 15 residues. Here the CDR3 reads CASSLMGQGLTEAFF. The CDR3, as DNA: TGTGCCAGCAGCTTAATGGGACAGGGGCTCACTGAAGCTTTCTTT.